Shown below are 18 T cell receptor beta chains from a single sample sequenced in a study of T cells in Graves' hyperthyroidism and ophthalmopathy. What was amplified from RNA transcripts were TCR beta CDR3 regions. HTBI primers were the set used in a first-round RT-PCR of the TCR CDR3. TCRdb re-called the multiplex PCR reads with MiXCR, one entry per CDR3 protein. In the table there are roughly 570,000 distinct CDR3 sequences, about 45% of which are singletons. The sample comprised peripheral blood or thyroid tissue (not recorded which). These receptors all come from a woman aged 18-30 years with Graves' hyperthyroidism.

This clonotype was counted a single time. The chain joins TRBV20-1 to TRBJ2-5; D is uncertain. Per germline, CDR1 DFQATT and CDR2 SNEGSKA (reference sequence). The CDR3 is 12 amino acids. Trimming stripped 3 bases from V and 6 bases from J, with 11 bases between. DNA for the CDR3: TGCAGTGCTAGTGGAACGGAGAAGACCCAGTACTTC. As protein: CSASGTEKTQYF.

With respect to this clonotype: A read error may produce the germline difference seen at one junction end. The chain joins TRBV27 to TRBJ2-5, with D perhaps TRBD1 or TRBD2 (5 bases each). CDR3 length: 12 residues. The V gene's germline CDR1 is MNHEY and CDR2 SMNVEV (reference sequence). CDR3 in DNA: TGTGCCAGCAGTCCCTTGGGGGAGACCCAGTGCTTC. Encoded protein: CASSPLGETQCF.

The CDR3 sequence: CASSLQGAQTEAFF. CDR3 in DNA: TGTGCCAGCAGTCTACAGGGGGCTCAAACTGAAGCTTTCTTT. The chain recombines TRBV5-6 with TRBJ1-1; 9 bases map to TRBD1. The CDR3 runs to 14 residues. Germline CDR1 reads SGHDT; CDR2 reads YYEEEE. The J segment lost 5 bases and the V segment lost 5 bases, leaving 7 bases of the junction unmatched.

At least ten counts were recorded for this clonotype. V is TRBV29-1 and J is TRBJ1-2, with TRBD1 identical over 8 bases. The CDR3 is 13 amino acids. Unmatched junction bases numbered 8, after V lost 7 bases and J lost 4 bases. The V gene's germline CDR1 is SQVTM and CDR2 ANQGSEA. The CDR3 here is CSGSDREGYGYTF. Written as DNA, the CDR3 is TGCAGCGGCTCGGACAGGGAGGGCTATGGCTACACCTTC.

The gene calls are TRBV20-1 and TRBJ1-5; D remains ambiguous. V was trimmed by 3 bases and J by 13 bases, leaving 16 bases between them. Per germline, CDR1 DFQATT and CDR2 SNEGSKA (reference sequence). This CDR3 is built from 12 residues. This CDR3 reads CSASWPDGDQHF. The CDR3 coding sequence is TGCAGTGCTAGCTGGCCAGATGGCGATCAGCATTTT.

The J gene is TRBJ1-5, the V gene TRBV15; D is unresolved. Germline V gives CDR1 LNHNV, CDR2 YYDKDF (reference sequence). The CDR3 covers 13 residues. Between the trimmed V and J ends, which lost 2 bases and 14 bases, there was a span of 16 bases. The chain's CDR3 is CATSRSREFNEHF. The CDR3 DNA reads as TGTGCCACCAGCAGATCGCGGGAGTTCAATGAGCATTTT.

This chain connects TRBV2 to TRBJ2-5; D not certain. The germline V gene encodes CDR1 SNHLY and CDR2 FYNNEI. V lost 11 bases and J lost 5, with 3 bases in between. The length of the CDR3 is 8 residues. CDR3 DNA sequence: TGTGCCGGGGAGACCCAGTACTTC. This gives the protein CAGETQYF.

This clonotype was observed many times. This chain links TRBV6-6 with TRBJ2-5, with 10 bases aligning to TRBD2. The CDR3 runs to 13 residues. Germline V gene sequence: CDR1 MNHNY, CDR2 SVGAGI (reference sequence). After removal of 8 bases from V and 5 bases from J, the junction contained 5 bases not matched to a gene. The CDR3 protein is CASGASGGETQYF. CDR3 nucleotide sequence: TGTGCCAGCGGGGCTAGCGGGGGCGAGACCCAGTACTTC.

A word on this clonotype: Possible read error: a much larger clone is one base away. CDR3 protein: CASSLAVGTSSYQETRYF. CDR3 nucleotide sequence: TGTGCCAGCAGCTTGGCCGTGGGGACTAGCTCGTACCAAGAGACCCGGTACTTC. V usage is TRBV5-5 and J usage is TRBJ2-5; TRBD2 aligns across 9 bases. The germline CDR1 and CDR2 sequences are SGHKS and YYEKEE (reference sequence). The CDR3 consists of 18 residues.

The chain carries TRBV10-3 and TRBJ2-5; 8 nucleotides match TRBD1. Germline assignment: CDR1 ENHRY and CDR2 SYGVKD. The length of the CDR3 is 13 residues. V dropped 0 bases and J dropped 7; count of bases not matched to a gene: 1. The CDR3 region is CAISESDRGTQYF. Written as DNA, the CDR3 is TGTGCCATCAGTGAGTCCGACAGGGGGACCCAGTACTTC.

This clonotype was observed a few times. The rearrangement uses TRBV5-1 and TRBJ2-1; 8 nucleotides agree with TRBD1. The CDR3 spans 13 residues. V shed 4 bases, J shed 8 bases, and the junction held 5 bases outside the gene matches. The V gene's germline CDR1 is SGHRS and CDR2 YFSETQ. DNA for the CDR3: TGCGCCAGCAGCCTACAGGGGGTCGATGAGCAGTTCTTC. It encodes CASSLQGVDEQFF.

The chain has TRBV10-3 and TRBJ2-7; 7 nucleotides match TRBD2. Unmatched junction bases numbered 8, after V lost 8 bases and J lost 4 bases. CDR3 size: 13 residues. From germline, CDR1 is ENHRY and CDR2 SYGVKD. The CDR3 DNA sequence: TGTGCCATCGGAGGGAGCGGGATGTACGAGCAGTACTTC. The encoded protein is CAIGGSGMYEQYF.

The chain couples TRBV18 to TRBJ2-5, with D tentatively TRBD2 (6 bases). The V gene's germline CDR1 is KGHSH and CDR2 LQKENI. The CDR3 consists of 14 residues. V lost 6 bases to trimming and J lost 5 bases, with 16 bases between them. The CDR3 nucleotides are TGTGCCAGCTCCCCGATGGGAGGTGAGGAGACCCAGTACTTC. This encodes CASSPMGGEETQYF.

The chain couples TRBV24-1 to TRBJ2-7; D possibly corresponds to TRBD2 (6 bases). The end of the DNA aligns better with TRBJ2-1, so the J call may be wrong. CDR1 and CDR2 from the germline V gene are KGHDR and SFDVKD. The CDR3 loop spans 15 amino acids. The CDR3 sequence is CATSDFRGSYNEQFF. CDR3 DNA: TGTGCCACCAGTGATTTTCGGGGGTCCTACAATGAGCAGTTCTTC.

This chain connects TRBV14 to TRBJ1-3; possibly TRBD1 for D (5 bases). Germline V CDR1 and CDR2: SGHDN, FVKESK. Deletions cut 4 bases from V and 7 bases from J, with 8 bases between. CDR3 length: 12 amino acids. CDR3 loop: CASSRQINTIYF. CDR3 nucleotides: TGTGCCAGCAGCCGACAGATTAACACCATATATTTT.

This clonotype was seen only a few times. The chain is built from TRBV30 and TRBJ1-4, with D tentatively TRBD1 (5 bases). With 8 bases removed from V and 4 bases from J, the gap between germline ends came to 14 bases. Looked up from germline, CDR1 is GTSNPN and CDR2 is SVGIG (reference sequence). This CDR3 is 13 amino acids long. CDR3 DNA: TGTGCCGGGACCGTAGGAAGTAATGAAAAACTGTTTTTT. Its translation: CAGTVGSNEKLFF.

J is TRBJ2-5 and V is TRBV29-1; the match to TRBD1 covers 8 bases. The CDR3 is 14 amino acids. Per germline, CDR1 SQVTM and CDR2 ANQGSEA. The V gene end was trimmed by 6 bases and the J gene end by 4 bases; junction bases not matched to a gene: 10. The CDR3 nucleotides read TGCAGCGTGGGGACAGGCGTGGGGGTAGAGACCCAGTACTTC. Its protein product is CSVGTGVGVETQYF.

The V and J genes are TRBV20-1 and TRBJ2-1, with TRBD2 identical over 16 bases. CDR3 size: 18 residues. Losses at the gene ends were 1 base for V and 3 bases for J; bases not matched to a gene: 6. Looked up from germline, CDR1 is DFQATT and CDR2 is SNEGSKA (reference sequence). CDR3 sequence (DNA): TGCAGTGCTAGAGGCGGGACTAGCGGGAGGGCGGTCTACAATGAGCAGTTCTTC. Amino acids: CSARGGTSGRAVYNEQFF.